This TCR beta chain appears in the sequencing data of a study of cytomegalovirus exposure and HLA in healthy donors. This table comes from immunoSEQ multiplex PCR, and its TCRdb copy is limited to in-frame clones, with some not included. The table lists 50,000 or so clones, roughly 94% of them singletons. Study conclusions and caveats: A classifier reportedly called cytomegalovirus status with high sensitivity and specificity.

On this clone: Its antigen is unidentified.

The CDR3 has 13 residues. Losses at the gene ends were 6 bases for V and 10 bases for J; bases not matched to a gene: 8. Germline lookup yields CDR1 MNHNS and CDR2 SASEGT. The material sequenced was PBMCs. The chain employs TRBV6-1 and TRBJ1-5, with 8 bases that match TRBD1. This clonotype was obtained from a man younger than 35 in good health and CMV-seronegative. The DNA for the CDR3 is TGTGCCAGCAGAGAGACAGGGGAGAGACCCCAGCATTTT. It translates to CASRETGERPQHF.